The T cell receptor beta chain under discussion was sequenced for a study of T cells expressing NK-cell markers. TCRdb reprocessed the 5' RACE reads, keeping one entry per CDR3 protein, no DNA. The specimen's table records more than 400,000 distinct CDR3 sequences. Germline V gene sequence: CDR1 MGHDK, CDR2 SYGVNS. This CDR3 comprises 14 residues. Sequencing was done on a sample of blood T cells: a sorted CD56 or NKG2C T cell subset, CD4+ or CD8+ T cells, or bulk PBMC T cells (not recorded which). The sequence came from a woman aged 18 to 75 in good health. This rearrangement joins TRBV25-1 to TRBJ2-1; TCRdb selects TRBD1, and the lack of DNA leaves this call unchecked. This CDR3 reads CASTGPYPGNEQFF.